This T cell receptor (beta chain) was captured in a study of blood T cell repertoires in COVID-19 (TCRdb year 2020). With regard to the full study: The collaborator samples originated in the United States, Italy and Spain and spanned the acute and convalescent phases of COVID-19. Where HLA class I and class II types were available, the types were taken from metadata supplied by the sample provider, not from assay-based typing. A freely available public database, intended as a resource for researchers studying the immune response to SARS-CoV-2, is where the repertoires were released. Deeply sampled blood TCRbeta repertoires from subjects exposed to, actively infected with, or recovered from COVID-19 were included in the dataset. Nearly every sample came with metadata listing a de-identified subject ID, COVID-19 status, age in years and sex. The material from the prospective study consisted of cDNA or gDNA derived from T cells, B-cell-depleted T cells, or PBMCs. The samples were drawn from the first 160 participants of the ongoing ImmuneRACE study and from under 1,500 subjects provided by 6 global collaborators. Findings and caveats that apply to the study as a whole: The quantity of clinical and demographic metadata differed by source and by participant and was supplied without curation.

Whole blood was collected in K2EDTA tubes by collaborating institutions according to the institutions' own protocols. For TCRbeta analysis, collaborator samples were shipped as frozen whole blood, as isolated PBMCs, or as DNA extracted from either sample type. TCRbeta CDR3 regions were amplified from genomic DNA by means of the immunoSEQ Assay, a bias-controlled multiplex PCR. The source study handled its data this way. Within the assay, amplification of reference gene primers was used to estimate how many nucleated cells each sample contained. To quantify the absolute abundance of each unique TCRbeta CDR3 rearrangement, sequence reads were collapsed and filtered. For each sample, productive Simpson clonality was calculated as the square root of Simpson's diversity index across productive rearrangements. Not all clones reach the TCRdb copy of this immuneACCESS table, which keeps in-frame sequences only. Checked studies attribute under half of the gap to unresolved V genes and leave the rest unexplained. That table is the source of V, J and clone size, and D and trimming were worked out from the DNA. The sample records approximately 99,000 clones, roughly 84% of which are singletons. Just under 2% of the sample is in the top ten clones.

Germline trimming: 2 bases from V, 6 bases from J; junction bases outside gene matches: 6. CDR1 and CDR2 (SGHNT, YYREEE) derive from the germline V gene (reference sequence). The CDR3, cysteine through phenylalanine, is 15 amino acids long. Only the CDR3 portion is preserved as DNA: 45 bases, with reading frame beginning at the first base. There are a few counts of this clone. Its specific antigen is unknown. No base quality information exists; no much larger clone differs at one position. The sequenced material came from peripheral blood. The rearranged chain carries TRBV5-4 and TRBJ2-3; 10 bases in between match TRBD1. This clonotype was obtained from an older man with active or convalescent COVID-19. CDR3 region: CASSFGTGEWDTQYF. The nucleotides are TGTGCCAGCAGCTTCGGGACAGGGGAATGGGATACGCAGTATTTT.